This T cell receptor beta chain was recovered during a study of OX40 agonist ivuxolimab in advanced cancers. Study-level findings and limits: It was also the case that some nonresponders had low normalized T-cell clonal expansion. By week 6 at 0.1 to 3.0 mg/kg, blood CD4+ and CD8+ T cells had expanded clonally. Partial responders dosed at 0.1-3.0 mg/kg displayed clonal expansion ranking among the lowest. More expanded clones were found, on average, in CD8+ than in CD4+ T cells.

The method was immunoSEQ multiplex PCR; TCRdb's version includes in-frame clones alone and lacks a portion of them. The sample consists of fewer than 90,000 clones, about 90% of them appearing once. The length of the CDR3 is 15 residues. V lost 0 bases and J lost 5, with 13 bases in between. The V gene's germline CDR1 is LGHNA and CDR2 YNFKEQ. With regard to this clone: Its specificity is not known.

The chain uses TRBV4-2 and TRBJ2-5; D call uncertain. Sequencing was performed on CD4+ or CD8+ T cells sorted from blood, taken in a trial of the OX40 agonist ivuxolimab. The clonotype comes from an adult with an advanced solid tumor such as melanoma, head and neck, liver or kidney cancer. The CDR3 sequence: CASSQDVRPHETQYF. The CDR3 DNA sequence: TGTGCCAGCAGCCAAGACGTTCGGCCCCACGAGACCCAGTACTTC.